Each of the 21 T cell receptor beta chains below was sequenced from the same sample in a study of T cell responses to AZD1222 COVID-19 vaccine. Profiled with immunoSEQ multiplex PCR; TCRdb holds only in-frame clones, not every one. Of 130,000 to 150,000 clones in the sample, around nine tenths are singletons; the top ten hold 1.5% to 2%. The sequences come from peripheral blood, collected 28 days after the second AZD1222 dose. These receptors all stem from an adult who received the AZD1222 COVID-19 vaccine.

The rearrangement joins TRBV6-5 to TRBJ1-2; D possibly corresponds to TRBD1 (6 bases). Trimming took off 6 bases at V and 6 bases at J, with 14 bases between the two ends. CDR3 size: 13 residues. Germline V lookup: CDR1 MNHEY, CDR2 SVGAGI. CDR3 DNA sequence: TGTGCCAGCAGATCGGGGGGGGCAGATGGCTACACCTTC. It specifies CASRSGGADGYTF.

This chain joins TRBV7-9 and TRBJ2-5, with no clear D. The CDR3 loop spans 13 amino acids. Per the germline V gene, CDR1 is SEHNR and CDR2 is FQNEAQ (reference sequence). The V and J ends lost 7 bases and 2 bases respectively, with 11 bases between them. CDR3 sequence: CASNPPPQETQYF. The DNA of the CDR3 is TGTGCCAGCAACCCCCCCCCACAAGAGACCCAGTACTTC.

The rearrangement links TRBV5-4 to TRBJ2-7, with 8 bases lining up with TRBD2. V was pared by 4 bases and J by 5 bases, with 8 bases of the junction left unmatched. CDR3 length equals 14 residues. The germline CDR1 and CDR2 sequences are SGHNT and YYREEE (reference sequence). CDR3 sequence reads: CASSTGGGRNEQYF. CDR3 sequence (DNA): TGTGCCAGCAGCACGGGCGGCGGGAGGAACGAGCAGTACTTC. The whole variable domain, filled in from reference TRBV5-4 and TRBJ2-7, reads ETGVTQSPTHLIKTRGQQVTLRCSSQSGHNTVSWYQQALGQGPQFIFQYYREEENGRGNFPPRFSGLQFPNYSSELNVNALELDDSALYLCASSTGGGRNEQYFGPGTRLTVT.

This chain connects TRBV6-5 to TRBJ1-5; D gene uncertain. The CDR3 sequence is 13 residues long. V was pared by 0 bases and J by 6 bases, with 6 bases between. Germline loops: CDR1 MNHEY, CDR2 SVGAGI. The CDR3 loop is CASSYSTGQPQHF. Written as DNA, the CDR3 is TGTGCCAGCAGTTACTCGACGGGTCAGCCCCAGCATTTT.

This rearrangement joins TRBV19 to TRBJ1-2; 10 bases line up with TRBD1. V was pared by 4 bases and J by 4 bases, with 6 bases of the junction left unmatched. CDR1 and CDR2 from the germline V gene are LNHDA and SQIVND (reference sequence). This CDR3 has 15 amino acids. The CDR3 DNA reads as TGTGCCAGTAGTAGCCGGACAGGGGGGGCCTATGGCTACACCTTC. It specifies CASSSRTGGAYGYTF.

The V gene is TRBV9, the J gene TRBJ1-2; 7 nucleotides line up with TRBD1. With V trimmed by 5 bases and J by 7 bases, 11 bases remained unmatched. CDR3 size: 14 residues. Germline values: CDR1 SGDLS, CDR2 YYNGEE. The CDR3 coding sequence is TGTGCCAGCAGACCCCAGGGGGGCAGCGGTGGCTACACCTTC. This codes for CASRPQGGSGGYTF.

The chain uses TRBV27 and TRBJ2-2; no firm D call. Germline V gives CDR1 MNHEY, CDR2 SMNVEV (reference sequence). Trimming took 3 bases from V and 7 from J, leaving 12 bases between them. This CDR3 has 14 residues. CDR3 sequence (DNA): TGTGCCAGCAGTTTCGCGCGCGATAGCGGGGAGCTGTTTTTT. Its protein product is CASSFARDSGELFF.

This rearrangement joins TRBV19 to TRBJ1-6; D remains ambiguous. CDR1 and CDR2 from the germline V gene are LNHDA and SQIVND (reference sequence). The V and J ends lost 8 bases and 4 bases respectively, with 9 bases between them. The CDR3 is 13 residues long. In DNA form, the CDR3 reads TGTGCCAGTCGGGCACGGTATAATTCACCCCTCCACTTT. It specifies CASRARYNSPLHF.

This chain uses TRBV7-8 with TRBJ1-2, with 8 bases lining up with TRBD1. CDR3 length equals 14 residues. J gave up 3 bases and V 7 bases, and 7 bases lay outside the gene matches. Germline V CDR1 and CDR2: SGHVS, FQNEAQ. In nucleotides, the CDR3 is TGTGCCAGCACAGGACAGGGAATTGACTATGGCTACACCTTC. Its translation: CASTGQGIDYGYTF.

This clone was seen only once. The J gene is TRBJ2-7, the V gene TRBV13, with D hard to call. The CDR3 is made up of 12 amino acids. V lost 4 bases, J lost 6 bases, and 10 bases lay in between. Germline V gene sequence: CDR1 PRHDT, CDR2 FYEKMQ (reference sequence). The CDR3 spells CASSSTLGEQYF. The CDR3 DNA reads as TGTGCCAGCAGCTCGACTCTAGGCGAGCAGTACTTC.

CDR3 bases: TGTGCCAGCAGCCCCCTGAGCGGGGAGCTGTTTTTT. Translation gives CASSPLSGELFF. The V and J genes are TRBV27 and TRBJ2-2, with unresolved D. The CDR3 spans 12 residues. Trimming pared 6 bases from V and 7 bases from J, leaving 9 bases between. The germline V gene has CDR1 MNHEY and CDR2 SMNVEV (reference sequence).

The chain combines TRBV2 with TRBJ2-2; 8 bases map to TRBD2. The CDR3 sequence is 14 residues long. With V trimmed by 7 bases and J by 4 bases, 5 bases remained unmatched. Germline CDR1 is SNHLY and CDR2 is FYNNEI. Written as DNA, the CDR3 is TGTGCCAGCATCGGGAGGGGCCCCACCGGGGAGCTGTTTTTT. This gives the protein CASIGRGPTGELFF.

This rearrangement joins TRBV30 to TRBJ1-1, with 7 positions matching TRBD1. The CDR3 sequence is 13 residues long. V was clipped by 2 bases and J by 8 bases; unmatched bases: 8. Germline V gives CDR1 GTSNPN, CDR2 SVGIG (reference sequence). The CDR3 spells CAWSPTRRGEAFF. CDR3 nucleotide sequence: TGTGCCTGGAGTCCCACTCGCAGGGGGGAAGCTTTCTTT.

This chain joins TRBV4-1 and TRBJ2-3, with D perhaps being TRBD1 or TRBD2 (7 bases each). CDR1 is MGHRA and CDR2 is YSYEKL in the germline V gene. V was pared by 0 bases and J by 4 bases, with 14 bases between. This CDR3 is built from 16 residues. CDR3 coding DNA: TGCGCCAGCAGCCAAGAAGAAGCAGGGGGGGCAGATACGCAGTATTTT. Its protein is CASSQEEAGGADTQYF.

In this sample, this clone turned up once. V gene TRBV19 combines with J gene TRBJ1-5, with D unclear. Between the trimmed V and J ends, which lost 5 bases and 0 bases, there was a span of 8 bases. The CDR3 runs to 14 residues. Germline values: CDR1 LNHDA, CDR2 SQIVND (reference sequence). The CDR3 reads CASSRTVSNQPQHF. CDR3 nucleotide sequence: TGTGCCAGTAGTCGGACGGTTAGCAATCAGCCCCAGCATTTT. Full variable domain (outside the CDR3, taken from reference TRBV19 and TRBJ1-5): DGGITQSPKYLFRKEGQNVTLSCEQNLNHDAMYWYRQDPGQGLRLIYYSQIVNDFQKGDIAEGYSVSREKKESFPLTVTSAQKNPTAFYLCASSRTVSNQPQHFGDGTRLSIL.

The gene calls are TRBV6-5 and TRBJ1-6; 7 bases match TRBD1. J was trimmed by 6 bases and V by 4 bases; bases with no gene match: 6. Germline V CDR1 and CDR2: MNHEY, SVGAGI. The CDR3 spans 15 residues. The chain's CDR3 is CASSLQGVPNSPLHF. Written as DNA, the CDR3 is TGTGCCAGCAGTTTGCAGGGGGTACCTAATTCACCCCTCCACTTT.

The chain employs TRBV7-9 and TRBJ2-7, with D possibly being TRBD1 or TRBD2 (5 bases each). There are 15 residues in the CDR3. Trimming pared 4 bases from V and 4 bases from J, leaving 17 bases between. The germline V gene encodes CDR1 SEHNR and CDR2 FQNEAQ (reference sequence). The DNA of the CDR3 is TGTGCCAGCAGCTCTGGGACCGACAAATTTTACGAGCAGTACTTC. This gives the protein CASSSGTDKFYEQYF.

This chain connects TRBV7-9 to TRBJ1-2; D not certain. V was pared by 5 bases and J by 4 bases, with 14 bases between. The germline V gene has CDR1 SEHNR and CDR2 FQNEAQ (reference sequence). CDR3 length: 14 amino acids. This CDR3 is CASSVEATGYGYTF. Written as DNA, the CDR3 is TGTGCCAGCAGCGTCGAGGCCACTGGCTATGGCTACACCTTC.

CDR3 loop: CASSLVPGGTEAFF. In nucleotides, the CDR3 is TGTGCCAGCAGCTTAGTACCGGGAGGGACTGAAGCTTTCTTT. This rearrangement joins TRBV7-9 to TRBJ1-1; no reliable D call. The CDR3 loop spans 14 amino acids. The germline V and J ends were trimmed by 1 base and 5 bases, with 11 bases remaining between them. Germline CDR1 SEHNR, CDR2 FQNEAQ (reference sequence).

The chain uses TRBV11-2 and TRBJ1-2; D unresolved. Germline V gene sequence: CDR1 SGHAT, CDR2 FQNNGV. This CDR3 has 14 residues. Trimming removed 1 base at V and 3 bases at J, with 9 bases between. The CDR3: CASSLGLGYYGYTF. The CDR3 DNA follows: TGTGCCAGCAGCTTAGGGCTGGGCTACTATGGCTACACCTTC.

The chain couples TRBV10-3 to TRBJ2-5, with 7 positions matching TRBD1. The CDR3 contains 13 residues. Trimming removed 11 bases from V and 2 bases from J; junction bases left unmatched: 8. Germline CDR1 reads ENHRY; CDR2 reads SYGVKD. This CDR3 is CASSQGQQETQYF. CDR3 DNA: TGTGCCTCCTCACAGGGACAGCAAGAGACCCAGTACTTC.